This T cell receptor (beta chain) was sequenced during a study of response to subunit inactivated influenza vaccine. TCRdb itself ran the RT-PCR reads through MiXCR, one entry per CDR3 protein. The profile covers hundreds of thousands of distinct CDR3 sequences, with roughly 12% appearing a single time and roughly 10% taken by the ten largest. This CDR3 has 15 amino acids. Trimming left V 1 base short and J 6 bases short, with 16 bases between. Germline assignment: CDR1 SGHAT and CDR2 FQNNGV. With regard to this clonotype: Its antigen is not known.

General study findings and limits: It was the authors' suggestion that each seasonal influenza vaccination recruits few new T cells.

This chain joins TRBV11-2 and TRBJ2-7, with TRBD1 as a possible D gene (5 bases). The receptor was isolated from a man in his fifties who received an inactivated influenza vaccine. The source was PBMCs from blood, collected on the day of vaccination. DNA for the CDR3: TGTGCCAGCAGCTTAGTGGCAGGGCGAGCCAGCGAGCAGTACTTC. Its translation: CASSLVAGRASEQYF.